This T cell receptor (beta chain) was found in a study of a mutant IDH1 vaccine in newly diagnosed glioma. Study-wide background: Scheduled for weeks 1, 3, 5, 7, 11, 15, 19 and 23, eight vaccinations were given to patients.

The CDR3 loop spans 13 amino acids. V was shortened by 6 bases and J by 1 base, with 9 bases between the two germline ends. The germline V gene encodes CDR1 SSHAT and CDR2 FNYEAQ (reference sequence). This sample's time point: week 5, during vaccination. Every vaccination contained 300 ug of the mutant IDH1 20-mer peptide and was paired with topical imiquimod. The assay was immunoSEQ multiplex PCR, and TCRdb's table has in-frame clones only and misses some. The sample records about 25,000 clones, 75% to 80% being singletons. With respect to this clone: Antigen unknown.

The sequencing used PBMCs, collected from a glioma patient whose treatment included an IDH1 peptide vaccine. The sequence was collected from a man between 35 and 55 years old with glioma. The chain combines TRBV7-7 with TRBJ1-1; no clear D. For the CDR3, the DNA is TGTGCCAGCAGTTCTGGACCGAACACTGAAGCTTTCTTT. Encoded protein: CASSSGPNTEAFF. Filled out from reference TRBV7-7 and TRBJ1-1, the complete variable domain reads GAGVSQSPRYKVTKRGQDVTLRCDPISSHATLYWYQQALGQGPEFLTYFNYEAQPDKSGLPSDRFSAERPEGSISTLTIQRTEQRDSAMYRCASSSGPNTEAFFGQGTRLTVV.